This TCR beta chain was sequenced during a study of blood T cell repertoires in COVID-19. About the research overall: The United States, Italy and Spain were the sources of the acute and convalescent COVID-19 samples.

The germline CDR1 and CDR2 sequences are SQVTM and ANQGSEA. CDR3 length equals 14 residues. The J segment lost 2 bases and the V segment lost 2 bases, leaving 2 bases of the junction unmatched. This clone came up once. Original processing notes: Estimated nucleated cell counts came from reference gene primer amplification. Libraries were prepared by immunoSEQ multiplex PCR; TCRdb keeps only in-frame clonotypes and omits some of them. V and J calls and clone size come straight from that table; D and trimming were deduced from the DNA. Here the sample spans some 250,000 clones, roughly 84% being singletons.

The TCR comes from a woman under 30 with acute or convalescent COVID-19. Sequencing input: peripheral blood. The chain has TRBV29-1 and TRBJ2-7; 11 bases are shared with TRBD2. CDR3 DNA sequence: TGCAGCGTTGAAACTAGCGGGGGAACCTACGAGCAGTACTTC. Its translation is CSVETSGGTYEQYF.